This T cell receptor beta chain was sequenced in a study of blood T cell repertoires in COVID-19 (dated by TCRdb to 2019 to 2021). Background for the entire study: The collaborator samples originated in the United States, Italy and Spain and spanned the acute and convalescent phases of COVID-19. The material from the prospective study consisted of cDNA or gDNA derived from T cells, B-cell-depleted T cells, or PBMCs. Deeply sampled blood TCRbeta repertoires from subjects exposed to, actively infected with, or recovered from COVID-19 were included in the dataset. A freely available public database, intended as a resource for researchers studying the immune response to SARS-CoV-2, is where the repertoires were released. Samples were obtained from the ongoing ImmuneRACE study (first 160 participants) and from approximately 1,200 subjects provided by 6 global collaborators. Nearly every sample came with metadata listing a de-identified subject ID, COVID-19 status, age in years and sex. Where available, HLA class I and class II types were taken from metadata supplied by the sample provider and were not determined by assay-based typing. Study-level results and caveats: The quantity of clinical and demographic metadata differed by source and by participant and was supplied without curation.

Remarks on this clone: This clone's antigen is unknown. The sample holds no much larger clone one base away, and base qualities are not on file.

CDR1 MDHEN and CDR2 SYDVKM were looked up in the germline V gene. V is trimmed back by 5 bases and J by 0 bases, and the junction contains 30 bases that no gene match accounts for. The CDR3, from cysteine to phenylalanine, totals 24 residues. Kept here is only the CDR3 DNA, which spans 72 bases and is read in frame from base 1. Participants in the prospective study were aged roughly 18 to 100 years, lived in under 30 United States geographic areas, and enrolled through a virtual design. To assign participants to cohorts, the prospective study relied on clinical history that participants themselves reported in a screening survey and a study questionnaire. For ImmuneRACE Cohort 3, a participant was defined as recovered based on two consecutive negative NP/OP PCR tests, clearance by a healthcare professional, or resolution of symptoms. Each participant in the prospective study had whole blood, serum and a nasopharyngeal or oropharyngeal swab collected by mobile phlebotomists. Over a roughly 2-month period, participants in the prospective study had the option of providing additional blood draws and questionnaires. Before DNA extraction, blood samples from the prospective study were shipped at room temperature or frozen.

TCRbeta CDR3 regions were amplified from genomic DNA using the immunoSEQ Assay, a bias-controlled multiplex PCR. The study's own analysis went as follows. The number of nucleated cells in each sample was estimated from the amplification of reference gene primers within the assay. To quantify the absolute abundance of each unique TCRbeta CDR3 rearrangement, sequence reads were collapsed and filtered. Productive Simpson clonality was computed per sample as the square root of Simpson's diversity index over productive rearrangements. Imported from immuneACCESS, the table was reduced by TCRdb to in-frame sequences with V and J called. These copies leave out some clones; in studies compared against another copy, an unresolved V gene accounts for under half, and the cause of the remainder is not known. The D gene and trimming were derived from the DNA, and the V and J assignments and clone size from that table. For this sample there are under 250,000 clones; about nine tenths appear just once. Of the sample, approximately 1.6% is held by the ten largest clones.

This receptor was taken from a man aged 40-49 years who had recovered from COVID-19. Source material: PBMCs or T cells enriched from blood (not recorded which). The rearranged segments are TRBV28 and TRBJ2-4; TRBD1 lines up with 8 middle nucleotides. The DNA sequence reads TGTGCCAGCAGTAGGATTTTCGGGACAGGAGAACCGGGACTCACACGACTAGCCAAAAACATTCAGTACTTC. It translates as CASSRIFGTGEPGLTRLAKNIQYF.